The 10 T cell receptor beta chains listed next were all sequenced from one sample in a study of OX40 agonist ivuxolimab in advanced cancers. Data came from immunoSEQ multiplex PCR; TCRdb stores just in-frame clones and leaves some out. The table includes around 90,000 clones, 70% to 90% detected once. Specimen: CD4+ or CD8+ T cells sorted from blood, collected in a trial of the OX40 agonist ivuxolimab. The receptors here all came from an adult with an advanced solid tumor such as melanoma, head and neck, liver or kidney cancer.

V usage is TRBV18 and J usage is TRBJ1-1; TRBD1 agrees at 7 bases. CDR1 KGHSH and CDR2 LQKENI come from the germline V gene. The CDR3 is 14 amino acids. V was clipped by 4 bases and J by 3 bases; unmatched bases: 5. The CDR3, as DNA: TGTGCCAGCTCACAACTACAGGGGTACACTGAAGCTTTCTTT. Encoded protein: CASSQLQGYTEAFF. Full variable domain (outside the CDR3, taken from reference TRBV18 and TRBJ1-1): NAGVMQNPRHLVRRRGQEARLRCSPMKGHSHVYWYRQLPEEGLKFMVYLQKENIIDESGMPKERFSAEFPKEGPSILRIQQVVRGDSAAYFCASSQLQGYTEAFFGQGTRLTVV.

This clone was picked up one time. This chain links TRBV27 with TRBJ2-1, with D possibly being TRBD2 (6 bases). This CDR3 region has 14 residues. Germline CDR1 and CDR2: MNHEY and SMNVEV (reference sequence). Trimming removed 2 bases at V and 2 bases at J, with 7 bases between. CDR3 DNA sequence: TGTGCCAGCAGTTTAGCGGGAACCTACAATGAGCAGTTCTTC. Its translation: CASSLAGTYNEQFF.

The chain uses TRBV7-3 and TRBJ2-7; D is uncertain. The germline V and J ends were trimmed by 2 bases and 7 bases, with 12 bases remaining between them. The CDR3 is made up of 13 amino acids. Germline-derived CDR1 and CDR2 are SGHTA and FQGTGA. The CDR3 DNA is TGTGCCAGCAGCTTACAAGTGGGTCTGGAGCAGTACTTC. Its protein is CASSLQVGLEQYF.

This chain connects TRBV27 to TRBJ1-2; D is ambiguous. CDR1 and CDR2 from the germline V gene are MNHEY and SMNVEV (reference sequence). CDR3 length: 13 amino acids. The V and J ends lost 3 bases and 4 bases respectively, with 9 bases between them. For the CDR3, the DNA is TGTGCCAGCAGTTTCGGGCACGGCTATGGCTACACCTTC. Translation: CASSFGHGYGYTF.

This sequence joins TRBV27 and TRBJ2-6; D call uncertain. This CDR3 region has 14 residues. Between the trimmed V and J ends, which lost 0 bases and 2 bases, there was a span of 2 bases. Per germline, CDR1 MNHEY and CDR2 SMNVEV (reference sequence). The DNA of the CDR3 is TGTGCCAGCAGTTTATCTACTGGGGCCAACGTCCTGACTTTC. The encoded protein is CASSLSTGANVLTF. The full variable domain, rest sourced from reference TRBV27 and TRBJ2-6, is EAQVTQNPRYLITVTGKKLTVTCSQNMNHEYMSWYRQDPGLGLRQIYYSMNVEVTDKGDVPEGYKVSRKEKRNFPLILESPSPNQTSLYFCASSLSTGANVLTFGAGSRLTVL.

V and J are TRBV5-6 and TRBJ2-1; TRBD2 aligns across 9 bases. Trimming cost V 3 bases and J 4 bases; bases outside gene matches: 11. Germline V CDR1 and CDR2: SGHDT, YYEEEE. CDR3 length equals 17 residues. The CDR3 nucleotides are TGTGCCAGCAGCTCCTCTTCTAGCGGGAACTTTTACAATGAGCAGTTCTTC. This codes for CASSSSSSGNFYNEQFF.

The CDR3 region is CASSKFVDTQYF. CDR3 nucleotides: TGTGCCAGTAGTAAGTTCGTGGATACGCAGTATTTT. The chain combines TRBV19 with TRBJ2-3; D is undetermined. V lost 4 bases and J lost 6, with 8 bases in between. CDR3 length equals 12 residues. The germline V gene encodes CDR1 LNHDA and CDR2 SQIVND (reference sequence).

CDR3 protein: CASSIEGYAGELFF. DNA of the CDR3: TGTGCCAGTAGTATAGAGGGGTACGCCGGGGAGCTGTTTTTT. The chain joins TRBV19 to TRBJ2-2; D call uncertain. Per the germline V gene, CDR1 is LNHDA and CDR2 is SQIVND (reference sequence). V shed 0 bases and J shed 6 bases, with 8 bases lying between them. The CDR3 is made up of 14 amino acids.

This chain links TRBV7-8 with TRBJ1-2, with D maybe TRBD1 (5 bases). The CDR3 sequence is 14 residues long. Trimming took 5 bases from V and 6 from J, leaving 16 bases between them. CDR1 is SGHVS and CDR2 is FQNEAQ in the germline V gene. The CDR3 here is CASSPLTVRDGYTF. In DNA form, the CDR3 reads TGTGCCAGCAGCCCACTAACCGTCAGGGATGGCTACACCTTC. The whole variable domain, filled in from reference TRBV7-8 and TRBJ1-2, reads GAGVSQSPRYKVAKRGQDVALRCDPISGHVSLFWYQQALGQGPEFLTYFQNEAQLDKSGLPSDRFFAERPEGSVSTLKIQRTQQEDSAVYLCASSPLTVRDGYTFGSGTRLTVV.

CDR3 loop: CASSLARTSTDTQYF. In nucleotides, the CDR3 is TGCGCCAGCAGCTTGGCCAGAACTAGCACAGATACGCAGTATTTT. The rearrangement joins TRBV5-1 to TRBJ2-3, with D unresolved. CDR1 is SGHRS and CDR2 is YFSETQ in the germline V gene. The CDR3 loop spans 15 amino acids. The germline V and J ends were trimmed by 0 bases and 0 bases, with 8 bases remaining between them.